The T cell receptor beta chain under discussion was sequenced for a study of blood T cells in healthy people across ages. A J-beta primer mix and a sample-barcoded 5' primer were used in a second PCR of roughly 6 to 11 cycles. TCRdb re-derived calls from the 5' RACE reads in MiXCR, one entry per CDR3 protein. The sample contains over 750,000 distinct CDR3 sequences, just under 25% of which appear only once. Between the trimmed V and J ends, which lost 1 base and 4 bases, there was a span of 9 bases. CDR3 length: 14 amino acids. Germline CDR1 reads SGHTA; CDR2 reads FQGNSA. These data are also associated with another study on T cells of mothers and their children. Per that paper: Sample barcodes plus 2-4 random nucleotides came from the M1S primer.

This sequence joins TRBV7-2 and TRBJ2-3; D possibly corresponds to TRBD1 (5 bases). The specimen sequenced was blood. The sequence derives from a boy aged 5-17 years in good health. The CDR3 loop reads CASSLVQASDTQYF. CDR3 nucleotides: TGTGCCAGCAGCTTAGTACAGGCCTCAGATACGCAGTATTTT.